These T cell receptor beta chains were read from a single sample in a study of blood T cell repertoires in COVID-19. Data came from immunoSEQ multiplex PCR; TCRdb stores just in-frame clones and leaves some out. The sample includes around 300,000 clones, 85% to 90% of them seen just once. Input material: PBMCs or T cells enriched from blood (not recorded which). Every receptor here comes from a woman aged 18 to 35 with acute COVID-19. Each CDR3 is given with its conserved first and last residue.

v_gene: TRBV7-9; j_gene: TRBJ1-2; CDR3aa: CASSLETGNYGYTF
v_gene: TRBV9; j_gene: TRBJ2-3; CDR3aa: CASDTQEGGLTTDTQYF
v_gene: TRBV2; j_gene: TRBJ1-3; CDR3aa: CASSQGSGNTIYF
v_gene: TRBV7-3; j_gene: TRBJ2-2; CDR3aa: CASSFTDGELFF
v_gene: TRBV7-9; j_gene: TRBJ1-1; CDR3aa: CASSHAGGRNTEAFF
v_gene: TRBV7-3; j_gene: TRBJ1-1; CDR3aa: CASSLTAGGGMNTEAFF
v_gene: TRBV5-8; j_gene: TRBJ2-1; CDR3aa: CASSLAGLASAEQFF
v_gene: TRBV3-1/TRBV3-2; j_gene: TRBJ1-3; CDR3aa: CASSQDFVQLFSGNTIYF
v_gene: TRBV7-9; j_gene: TRBJ2-7; CDR3aa: CASKGAYEQYF
v_gene: TRBV28; j_gene: TRBJ1-1; CDR3aa: CASSVPQLFEAFF
v_gene: TRBV30; j_gene: TRBJ1-1; CDR3aa: CAWTDKTAEAFF
v_gene: TRBV11-2; j_gene: TRBJ2-1; CDR3aa: CASSLTSGRFKTNEQFF
v_gene: TRBV30; j_gene: TRBJ2-3; CDR3aa: CAWSSGRGTDTQYF
v_gene: TRBV3-1/TRBV3-2; j_gene: TRBJ1-2; CDR3aa: CASSHGDRVNYGYTF
v_gene: TRBV18; j_gene: TRBJ2-5; CDR3aa: CASSPRQGEGETQYF
v_gene: TRBV29-1; j_gene: TRBJ2-1; CDR3aa: CSAHDIGLAGVDEQFF
v_gene: TRBV27; j_gene: TRBJ2-3; CDR3aa: CASTPLGAGTDTQYF
v_gene: TRBV5-1; j_gene: TRBJ2-1; CDR3aa: CASSLAGGSFANEQFF
v_gene: TRBV19; j_gene: TRBJ2-5; CDR3aa: CASTRGETQYF
v_gene: TRBV10-3; j_gene: TRBJ1-4; CDR3aa: CAISGRGGNEKLFF
v_gene: TRBV4-2; j_gene: TRBJ2-1; CDR3aa: CASSQLSGSQFYEQFF
v_gene: TRBV20-1; j_gene: TRBJ1-6; CDR3aa: CSASKSRIGDSPLHF
v_gene: TRBV28; j_gene: TRBJ2-7; CDR3aa: CASSFGGNEGEQYF
v_gene: TRBV6-5; j_gene: TRBJ2-5; CDR3aa: CASSPGKTQYF
v_gene: TRBV29-1; j_gene: TRBJ2-6; CDR3aa: CSVERLGQGQGFSGANVLTF
v_gene: TRBV30; j_gene: TRBJ2-3; CDR3aa: CAWSTQGSDTQYF
v_gene: TRBV11-2; j_gene: TRBJ2-5; CDR3aa: CASSLGGGETQYF
v_gene: TRBV7-9; j_gene: TRBJ2-7; CDR3aa: CASSPLVSSYEQYF
v_gene: TRBV6-6; j_gene: TRBJ1-1; CDR3aa: CASTEMGQGVTEAFF
v_gene: TRBV6-5; j_gene: TRBJ1-5; CDR3aa: CASSYRGGQPQHF
v_gene: TRBV28; j_gene: TRBJ1-2; CDR3aa: CASSLTLYGYTF
v_gene: TRBV28; j_gene: TRBJ1-2; CDR3aa: CASSPTDRGPGYTF
v_gene: TRBV27; j_gene: TRBJ2-7; CDR3aa: CASSREHPGLAGEYEQYF
v_gene: TRBV10-3; j_gene: TRBJ2-1; CDR3aa: CAISESRDSYNEQFF
v_gene: TRBV28; j_gene: TRBJ2-7; CDR3aa: CASFSSGRRYEQYF
v_gene: TRBV7-9; j_gene: TRBJ1-2; CDR3aa: CASSLQNYGYTF
v_gene: TRBV4-1; j_gene: TRBJ2-1; CDR3aa: CASSQDSQGATYNEQFF
v_gene: TRBV24-1; j_gene: TRBJ2-3; CDR3aa: CATSDPTQRRTQYF
v_gene: TRBV30; j_gene: TRBJ2-5; CDR3aa: CAWSVPWTRENQETQYF
v_gene: TRBV19; j_gene: TRBJ2-6; CDR3aa: CASSGAMGQGASGANVLTF